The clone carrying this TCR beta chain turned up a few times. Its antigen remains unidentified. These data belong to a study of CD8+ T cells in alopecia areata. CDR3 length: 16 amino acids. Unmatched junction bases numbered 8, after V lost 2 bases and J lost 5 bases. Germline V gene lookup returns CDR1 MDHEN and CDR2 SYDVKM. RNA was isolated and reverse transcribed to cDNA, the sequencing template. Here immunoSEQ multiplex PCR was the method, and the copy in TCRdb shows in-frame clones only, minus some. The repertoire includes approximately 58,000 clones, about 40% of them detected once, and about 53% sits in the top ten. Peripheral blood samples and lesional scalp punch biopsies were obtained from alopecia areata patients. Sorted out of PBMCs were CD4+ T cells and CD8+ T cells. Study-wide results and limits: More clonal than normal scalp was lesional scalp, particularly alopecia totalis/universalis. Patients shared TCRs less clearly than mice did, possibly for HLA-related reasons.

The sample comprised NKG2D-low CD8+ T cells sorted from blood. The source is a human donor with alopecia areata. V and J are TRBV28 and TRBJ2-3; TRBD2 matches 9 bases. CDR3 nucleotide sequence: TGTGCCAGCAGTTTAAAGGGCGGGAGGGCCGGAGATACGCAGTATTTT. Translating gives CASSLKGGRAGDTQYF.